This TCR beta chain was sequenced in a study of blood T cell repertoires in COVID-19. Study-level background: Sample material is recorded as cDNA or gDNA derived from T cells, B-cell-depleted T cells, or PBMCs.

The V end lost 2 bases, the J end lost 4 bases, and 14 bases lay between the germline ends. This CDR3 region has 16 residues. In germline, CDR1 is LGHDT, CDR2 YNNKEL (reference sequence). Method: immunoSEQ multiplex PCR; TCRdb's copy keeps in-frame clones and lacks some. The data hold about 170,000 clones, with approximately 74% observed a single time. Sample: peripheral blood. The sequence was collected from a woman over 75 with acute or convalescent COVID-19. J is TRBJ1-4 and V is TRBV3-1 (or the pseudogene TRBV3-2); D unresolved. CDR3 in DNA: TGTGCCAGCAGCCAAAACCCCCGGGTGGTTAATGAAAAACTGTTTTTT. Encoded protein: CASSQNPRVVNEKLFF.